This is a list of T cell receptor beta chains from one sample in a study of cytomegalovirus exposure and HLA in healthy donors. Here immunoSEQ multiplex PCR was the method, and the copy in TCRdb shows in-frame clones only, minus some. The sample gives roughly 67,000 clones, 70% to 85% of which show up once; about 8.2% is in the top ten. What was sequenced was PBMCs. These receptors were taken from a man aged 60 to 75 in good health and CMV-seropositive. CDR3s include the opening cysteine and the closing phenylalanine or tryptophan. A D gene is named only where the DNA matches it firmly.

j_call: .; cdr3_length: 14; d_call: TRBD2; v_call: TRBV5-6; cdr3_aa: CASSLGGSSYEQYF
j_call: TRBJ2-1; cdr3_length: 15; d_call: .; v_call: TRBV28; cdr3_aa: CASSSLALHGNEQFF
j_call: TRBJ1-4; cdr3_length: 15; d_call: TRBD1; v_call: TRBV27; cdr3_aa: CASSRNRGINEKLFF
j_call: TRBJ1-1; cdr3_length: 14; d_call: .; v_call: TRBV4-2; cdr3_aa: CASSPFGGGTEAFF
j_call: TRBJ1-1; cdr3_length: 14; d_call: .; v_call: TRBV5-5; cdr3_aa: CASSSLRENTEAFF
j_call: TRBJ2-4; cdr3_length: 15; d_call: .; v_call: TRBV2; cdr3_aa: CASKRQELAKNIQYF
j_call: TRBJ1-5; cdr3_length: 15; d_call: .; v_call: TRBV6-1; cdr3_aa: CASSERGREDQPQHF
j_call: TRBJ2-3; cdr3_length: 14; d_call: TRBD2; v_call: TRBV7-2; cdr3_aa: CASSLGGGADTQYF
j_call: TRBJ1-5; cdr3_length: 16; d_call: TRBD1; v_call: TRBV5-8; cdr3_aa: CASSKGQGWRNQPQHF
j_call: TRBJ1-1; cdr3_length: 14; d_call: .; v_call: TRBV27; cdr3_aa: CASSLRQGLTEAFF
j_call: TRBJ2-7; cdr3_length: 16; d_call: .; v_call: TRBV4-1; cdr3_aa: CASSRPAAGAKYEQYF
j_call: TRBJ2-5; cdr3_length: 15; d_call: TRBD1; v_call: TRBV2; cdr3_aa: CASDDGTGLGETQYF
j_call: TRBJ2-1; cdr3_length: 11; d_call: TRBD2; v_call: TRBV11-2; cdr3_aa: CASSLGLAGFF
j_call: TRBJ1-2; cdr3_length: 15; d_call: .; v_call: TRBV6-5; cdr3_aa: CASSYSGQINYGYTF
j_call: TRBJ2-1; cdr3_length: 15; d_call: TRBD2; v_call: TRBV7-2; cdr3_aa: CASSLWAGAYNEQFF
j_call: TRBJ1-1; cdr3_length: 13; d_call: TRBD1; v_call: TRBV28; cdr3_aa: CASRGTGGTEAFF
j_call: TRBJ1-4; cdr3_length: 12; d_call: .; v_call: TRBV6-5; cdr3_aa: CASRTGLEKLFF
j_call: TRBJ2-7; cdr3_length: 15; d_call: .; v_call: TRBV5-1; cdr3_aa: CASSTAGTKSYEQYF
j_call: TRBJ2-5; cdr3_length: 13; d_call: .; v_call: TRBV5-8; cdr3_aa: CASSRTSVGTQYF
j_call: TRBJ2-2; cdr3_length: 14; d_call: TRBD1; v_call: TRBV5-1; cdr3_aa: CASSLLQGAGELFF
j_call: TRBJ1-5; cdr3_length: 14; d_call: TRBD1; v_call: TRBV7-6; cdr3_aa: CASSNRGRGQPQHF
j_call: TRBJ2-7; cdr3_length: 14; d_call: .; v_call: TRBV7-9; cdr3_aa: CASSSWDNTYEQYF
j_call: TRBJ2-1; cdr3_length: 12; d_call: TRBD1; v_call: TRBV29-1; cdr3_aa: CSAETGGSEQFF
j_call: TRBJ2-7; cdr3_length: 14; d_call: TRBD1; v_call: TRBV27; cdr3_aa: CASRAGRGLIEQYF
j_call: TRBJ1-2; cdr3_length: 14; d_call: TRBD1; v_call: TRBV13; cdr3_aa: CASSPRQGSYGYTF
j_call: TRBJ2-1; cdr3_length: 16; d_call: .; v_call: TRBV7-9; cdr3_aa: CASSLGPGSSYNEQFF
j_call: TRBJ2-5; cdr3_length: 12; d_call: .; v_call: TRBV7-9; cdr3_aa: CSSSPVLETQYF
j_call: TRBJ2-3; cdr3_length: 14; d_call: .; v_call: TRBV6-6; cdr3_aa: CASQVTQSTDTQYF
j_call: TRBJ1-2; cdr3_length: 14; d_call: TRBD1; v_call: TRBV9; cdr3_aa: CASSVDRGGYGYTF
j_call: TRBJ1-2; cdr3_length: 14; d_call: .; v_call: TRBV6-5; cdr3_aa: CASSYSLGGYGYTF
j_call: TRBJ2-3; cdr3_length: 15; d_call: TRBD1; v_call: TRBV7-2; cdr3_aa: CASSLTGGPTDTQYF
j_call: TRBJ2-5; cdr3_length: 14; d_call: .; v_call: TRBV10-3; cdr3_aa: CAISEEGGEETQYF
j_call: TRBJ2-4; cdr3_length: 15; d_call: TRBD2; v_call: TRBV28; cdr3_aa: CASSKPGQGGNIQYF
j_call: TRBJ2-1; cdr3_length: 12; d_call: .; v_call: TRBV2; cdr3_aa: CASSVQGYEQFF
j_call: TRBJ2-1; cdr3_length: 15; d_call: TRBD2; v_call: TRBV5-6; cdr3_aa: CASNLAPGAGNEQFF
j_call: TRBJ2-3; cdr3_length: 14; d_call: .; v_call: TRBV9; cdr3_aa: CASSVVGDTDTQYF
j_call: TRBJ2-1; cdr3_length: 16; d_call: TRBD2; v_call: TRBV6-1; cdr3_aa: CASSEESGRARNEQFF
j_call: TRBJ1-2; cdr3_length: 14; d_call: .; v_call: TRBV27; cdr3_aa: CASRAVGQLTGYTF
j_call: TRBJ2-3; cdr3_length: 11; d_call: .; v_call: TRBV29-1; cdr3_aa: CSVPTGYTQYF
j_call: .; cdr3_length: 14; d_call: .; v_call: TRBV7-9; cdr3_aa: CASSLGRGLDEQYF
j_call: TRBJ2-3; cdr3_length: 14; d_call: .; v_call: TRBV11-3; cdr3_aa: CASSLEGSTDTQYF
j_call: TRBJ2-7; cdr3_length: 15; d_call: TRBD2; v_call: TRBV4-1; cdr3_aa: CASSQPSGFSYEQYF
j_call: TRBJ2-7; cdr3_length: 15; d_call: .; v_call: TRBV5-6; cdr3_aa: CASSLGGTLSSEQYF
j_call: TRBJ2-3; cdr3_length: 12; d_call: .; v_call: TRBV5-1; cdr3_aa: CASSLASDTQYF
j_call: TRBJ1-6; cdr3_length: 14; d_call: .; v_call: TRBV10-3; cdr3_aa: CAIRRQITNSPLHF
j_call: TRBJ2-2; cdr3_length: 15; d_call: TRBD2; v_call: TRBV6-5; cdr3_aa: CASSVTSVNTGELFF
j_call: TRBJ1-1; cdr3_length: 12; d_call: TRBD1; v_call: TRBV11-2; cdr3_aa: CASSLAGTVAFF
j_call: TRBJ1-6; cdr3_length: 15; d_call: .; v_call: TRBV7-2; cdr3_aa: CASSLAQAGGSPLHF
j_call: TRBJ2-7; cdr3_length: 14; d_call: .; v_call: TRBV9; cdr3_aa: CASSVDSGSYEQYF
j_call: TRBJ1-2; cdr3_length: 14; d_call: .; v_call: TRBV11-3; cdr3_aa: CASSYGGPNYGYTF
j_call: TRBJ1-6; cdr3_length: 15; d_call: .; v_call: TRBV5-5; cdr3_aa: CASSQARQDNSPLHF
j_call: TRBJ1-1; cdr3_length: 15; d_call: .; v_call: TRBV2; cdr3_aa: CASQTAAAQNTEAFF
j_call: TRBJ2-3; cdr3_length: 17; d_call: TRBD1; v_call: TRBV11-3; cdr3_aa: CASSLPLGQGDTDTQYF
j_call: TRBJ2-3; cdr3_length: 15; d_call: .; v_call: TRBV5-6; cdr3_aa: CASSRRSGSTDTQYF
j_call: TRBJ2-1; cdr3_length: 17; d_call: TRBD2; v_call: TRBV19; cdr3_aa: CASSVPSGRRSYNEQFF
j_call: TRBJ2-2; cdr3_length: 14; d_call: .; v_call: TRBV9; cdr3_aa: CASSVRGDTGELFF